This TCR beta chain was sequenced during a study of T cells in Graves' hyperthyroidism and ophthalmopathy. Concerning this clonotype itself: Its antigen is unidentified.

CDR3 length: 14 amino acids. The germline V gene encodes CDR1 MDHEN and CDR2 SYDVKM. V lost 5 bases, J lost 8 bases, and 10 bases stayed unmatched. Study results and caveats: Blood shared most expanded thyroid clonotypes above 0.001. Ophthalmopathy was identified by the model a median approximately 6.9 months ahead of onset.

Amplified TCR beta CDR3 regions came from RNA transcripts. With the HTBI primer set, the TCR CDR3 went through a first round of RT-PCR. From the multiplex PCR reads, TCRdb called clonotypes with MiXCR, one entry per CDR3 protein. This sample has 500,000 to 650,000 distinct CDR3 sequences; 14% occur once, and the top ten carry approximately 13%. Sequenced: blood. The receptor's source is a middle-aged woman with Graves' hyperthyroidism. The J gene is TRBJ2-5, the V gene TRBV28, with 8 bases fitting TRBD2. The CDR3 DNA is TGTGCCAGCAGTCCAGCGGGAGTTCAAGGAACCCAGTACTTC. This translates into CASSPAGVQGTQYF.